Shown below are 24 T cell receptor beta chains from a single sample sequenced in a study of T cells in Graves' hyperthyroidism and ophthalmopathy (dated by TCRdb to between 2017 and 2020). Libraries were prepared through multiplex PCR. Sequenced using an Illumina HiSeq 2000. The TCR beta CDR3 regions were amplified from the RNA transcripts. For the first round of RT-PCR on the TCR CDR3, the HTBI primer set was used together with the Qiagen OneStep RT-PCR kit. TCRdb ran its own pipeline on the public reads, namely fastp trimming at Q25 and MiXCR clone calling, and kept in-frame beta chains. Each record represents a unique CDR3 protein, reported with the most common genes and DNA among its rows. The sample table holds 380,000 or so distinct CDR3 sequences, of which about 14% were seen once. Together, the top ten hold around 20% of the sample. Sequencing was performed on blood. The source is a man aged 30 to 39 with Graves' hyperthyroidism that later progressed to Graves' ophthalmopathy.

At least ten counts were recorded for this clonotype. This chain uses TRBV5-1 with TRBJ2-1, with D tentatively TRBD1 (6 bases). The germline V and J ends were trimmed by 1 base and 2 bases, with 13 bases remaining between them. This CDR3 spans 16 amino acids. The germline V gene encodes CDR1 SGHRS and CDR2 YFSETQ. The CDR3 nucleotides are TGCGCCAGCAGCTTGATGGGTAGGGGGACCTACAATGAGCAGTTCTTC. This codes for CASSLMGRGTYNEQFF.

The chain combines TRBV28 with TRBJ2-1, with 10 positions matching TRBD2. The CDR3 runs 15 residues. The junction had 9 bases not matched to a gene; V was cut back by 5 bases and J by 8 bases. CDR1 is MDHEN and CDR2 is SYDVKM in the germline V gene. CDR3 protein: CASSPGASGGDEQFF. The CDR3 region has the DNA TGTGCCAGCAGTCCCGGGGCTAGCGGGGGCGATGAGCAGTTCTTC.

The sample holds many counts of this clonotype. The chain employs TRBV7-9 and TRBJ2-5; D ambiguous. V lost 0 bases to trimming and J lost 0 bases, with 8 bases between them. CDR1 SEHNR and CDR2 FQNEAQ come from the germline V gene (reference sequence). The CDR3 has 15 amino acids. As DNA, the CDR3 is TGTGCCAGCAGCTTAGCGTTCGGCTACCAAGAGACCCAGTACTTC. Translation gives CASSLAFGYQETQYF.

This clonotype came up many times. The chain uses TRBV27 and TRBJ1-5; D perhaps matches TRBD1 (6 bases). Germline V gene sequence: CDR1 MNHEY, CDR2 SMNVEV (reference sequence). The CDR3 runs 16 residues. Trimming took 6 bases from V and 2 from J, leaving 17 bases between them. The CDR3 nucleotides are TGTGCCAGCAGCTCTAACAGGGTTGCGGGCAATCAGCCCCAGCATTTT. Encoded protein: CASSSNRVAGNQPQHF.

This clonotype was counted between two and nine times. The chain has TRBV7-9 and TRBJ1-1; D might be TRBD1 (6 bases). V gave up 5 bases and J gave up 3 bases, with 13 bases separating them. CDR1 is SEHNR, CDR2 FQNEAQ, per germline (reference sequence). CDR3 length equals 14 residues. The CDR3 spells CASSAREGDTEAFF. The CDR3 nucleotides read TGTGCCAGCAGCGCCAGGGAGGGGGACACTGAAGCTTTCTTT.

This clonotype was counted at least ten times. The genes are TRBV12-3 or TRBV12-4 and TRBJ2-1, with a possible D match to TRBD2 (7 bases). CDR3 length equals 18 residues. Trimming pared 7 bases from V and 0 bases from J, leaving 22 bases between. CDR3 bases: TGTGCCAGCACGCCTCGGCTGGGGGGGCTAAGCTCCTACAATGAGCAGTTCTTC. It encodes CASTPRLGGLSSYNEQFF.

In its sample, this clonotype was seen once. The chain joins TRBV14 to TRBJ1-6, with D hard to call. The CDR3 loop spans 13 amino acids. Germline assignment: CDR1 SGHDN and CDR2 FVKESK. V was pared by 6 bases and J by 8 bases, with 11 bases between. CDR3 residues: CASSPRNDSPLHF. The CDR3 nucleotides are TGTGCCAGCAGTCCTAGGAATGATTCACCCCTCCACTTT.

This chain joins TRBV9 and TRBJ2-7; unclear D gene. The germline gives CDR1 SGDLS, CDR2 YYNGEE. CDR3 length: 12 residues. V lost 4 bases and J 7 bases, leaving 12 bases between the germline ends. The CDR3 protein is CASSRVRGEQYF. The DNA for the CDR3 is TGTGCCAGCAGCCGGGTCAGAGGAGAGCAGTACTTC.

The table lists this clonotype with many counts. The V and J genes are TRBV7-8 and TRBJ2-1; 8 bases match TRBD2. After removal of 2 bases from V and 9 bases from J, the junction contained 9 bases not matched to a gene. CDR3 size: 15 residues. Germline V gene sequence: CDR1 SGHVS, CDR2 FQNEAQ. The CDR3 nucleotides are TGTGCCAGCAGCTTATGGACTAGCAGCATCTCTGAGCAGTTCTTC. As protein: CASSLWTSSISEQFF.

This clonotype was counted between two and nine times. V usage is TRBV5-6 and J usage is TRBJ1-6; tentative D call: TRBD1 (5 bases). The CDR3 totals 15 residues. CDR1 is SGHDT, CDR2 YYEEEE, per germline. V was trimmed by 1 base and J by 11 bases, leaving 16 bases between them. The CDR3 region has the DNA TGTGCCAGCAGCTTGCGGGACTCAGGAGAGCCACCCCTCCACTTT. Its protein product is CASSLRDSGEPPLHF.

This clonotype was counted at least ten times. The CDR3 protein is CASSPRSTNEKLFF. As DNA, the CDR3 is TGTGCCAGCAGCCCTCGTTCAACTAATGAAAAACTGTTTTTT. J is TRBJ1-4 and V is TRBV28; D is unresolved. Germline values: CDR1 MDHEN, CDR2 SYDVKM. Between the trimmed V and J ends, which lost 6 bases and 0 bases, there was a span of 8 bases. The CDR3 is 14 residues long.

This rearrangement joins TRBV20-1 to TRBJ2-5; 7 nucleotides align to TRBD2. The CDR3 contains 12 residues. Germline V gene sequence: CDR1 DFQATT, CDR2 SNEGSKA (reference sequence). Trimming took 5 bases from V and 7 from J; bases not matched to a gene: 7. In nucleotides, the CDR3 is TGCAGTGCTGGGCGGGGGTTGGCGACCCAGTACTTC. It translates to CSAGRGLATQYF.

The V and J genes are TRBV6-1 and TRBJ2-2, with TRBD2 as a possible D gene (6 bases). Germline CDR1 MNHNS, CDR2 SASEGT. The ends were cut back, 5 bases at V and 7 bases at J, with 14 bases in the middle. CDR3 size: 14 residues. Here the CDR3 reads CASSTRGDGGELFF. DNA for the CDR3: TGTGCCAGCAGTACCCGCGGGGATGGCGGGGAGCTGTTTTTT.

The V call is TRBV19, the J call TRBJ1-1; D is ambiguous. The CDR3 is 14 amino acids. Germline V gene data show CDR1 as LNHDA and CDR2 as SQIVND (reference sequence). V was shortened by 1 base and J by 3 bases, with 9 bases between the two germline ends. The CDR3 DNA sequence: TGTGCCAGTAGTATAGCTGTCCGGGACACTGAAGCTTTCTTT. It specifies CASSIAVRDTEAFF.

This clonotype was seen at least ten times. The J gene is TRBJ2-3, the V gene TRBV28; D might be TRBD1 or TRBD2, each matching 6 bases. This CDR3 comprises 15 residues. CDR1 is MDHEN, CDR2 SYDVKM, per germline. Between the trimmed V and J ends, which lost 5 bases and 4 bases, there was a span of 16 bases. The CDR3 nucleotides are TGTGCCAGCAGTCCCGCCCGGGGGCTCTCAGATACGCAGTATTTT. The encoded protein is CASSPARGLSDTQYF.

V and J are TRBV6-5 and TRBJ2-7; tentatively, D is TRBD1 (6 bases). This CDR3 spans 15 amino acids. Germline V CDR1 and CDR2: MNHEY, SVGAGI. Trimming pared 1 base from V and 4 bases from J, leaving 14 bases between. The CDR3 region has the DNA TGTGCCAGCAGTTACTTGGGCAGGGGCACGTACGAGCAGTACTTC. Translating gives CASSYLGRGTYEQYF.

This clonotype was picked up many times. The V and J genes are TRBV7-2 and TRBJ1-4; D gene unclear. Trimming stripped 2 bases from V and 6 bases from J, with 10 bases between. The CDR3 length is 14 residues. Germline CDR1 SGHTA, CDR2 FQGNSA. CDR3 DNA: TGTGCCAGCAGCTTACCGCCTGCGCATGAAAAACTGTTTTTT. Amino acids: CASSLPPAHEKLFF.

The gene calls are TRBV18 and TRBJ1-6; no firm D call. V lost 2 bases and J lost 8, with 10 bases in between. The CDR3 runs 14 residues. Germline CDR1 reads KGHSH; CDR2 reads LQKENI. CDR3 DNA sequence: TGTGCCAGCTCACCAAAGTGGCAGGATTCACCCCTCCACTTT. As protein: CASSPKWQDSPLHF.

The sample holds a few counts of this clonotype. The rearrangement uses TRBV13 and TRBJ2-5, with 8 bases lining up with TRBD2. This CDR3 region has 15 residues. The V and J ends lost 5 bases and 7 bases, in that order; junction bases with no gene match: 12. Germline V gives CDR1 PRHDT, CDR2 FYEKMQ (reference sequence). The CDR3 protein is CASSTSRTSLRTQYF. For the CDR3, the DNA is TGTGCCAGCAGCACCTCCAGGACTAGCCTAAGGACCCAGTACTTC.

This clonotype appeared many times. The rearrangement joins TRBV20-1 to TRBJ1-5; no clear D gene. Germline V gene lookup returns CDR1 DFQATT and CDR2 SNEGSKA (reference sequence). Trimming shortened V by 1 base and J by 2 bases, and 9 bases separated the two germline ends. The CDR3 spans 14 residues. CDR3 protein: CSARGVAGNQPQHF. CDR3 in DNA: TGCAGTGCTAGAGGAGTTGCAGGCAATCAGCCCCAGCATTTT.

This clonotype was seen repeatedly, ten times or more. This rearrangement joins TRBV12-5 to TRBJ1-5; the match to TRBD1 covers 8 bases. The length of the CDR3 is 14 residues. Germline CDR1 is LGHNT and CDR2 is FRNRAP. The junction had 16 bases not matched to a gene; V was cut back by 6 bases and J by 15 bases. This CDR3 reads CASGEAGQAASRHF. CDR3 in DNA: TGTGCTAGTGGAGAGGCGGGACAGGCCGCGTCTCGGCATTTT.

The V and J genes are TRBV5-1 and TRBJ2-1; 10 bases map to TRBD1. Germline V lookup: CDR1 SGHRS, CDR2 YFSETQ. The CDR3 runs 15 residues. V trimming: 6 bases; J trimming: 5 bases; junction bases outside the gene matches: 8. The chain's CDR3 is CASTGRDRGHNEQFF. The CDR3 DNA reads as TGCGCCAGCACCGGCCGGGACAGGGGCCACAATGAGCAGTTCTTC.

The sample holds many counts of this clonotype. The chain has TRBV28 and TRBJ2-3; D gene uncertain. The CDR3 is made up of 20 amino acids. Trimming stripped 4 bases from V and 0 bases from J, with 26 bases between. From germline, CDR1 is MDHEN and CDR2 SYDVKM. The CDR3: CASSSTDSGPYPFSTDTQYF. Written as DNA, the CDR3 is TGTGCCAGCAGTTCAACCGACTCCGGGCCCTATCCCTTTAGCACAGATACGCAGTATTTT.

This clonotype was observed a few times. The rearrangement links TRBV9 to TRBJ2-3, with D perhaps assigned TRBD1 or TRBD2 (6 bases each). Trimming stripped 4 bases from V and 1 base from J, with 13 bases between. This CDR3 region has 15 residues. Germline lookup yields CDR1 SGDLS and CDR2 YYNGEE. The DNA of the CDR3 is TGTGCCAGCAGCCAAGGGGGGCGTGGCACAGATACGCAGTATTTT. Translation: CASSQGGRGTDTQYF.